The rows below give T cell receptor beta chains drawn from one sample of a study of blood T cells in healthy people across ages. TCRdb reanalysed the 5' RACE reads using MiXCR and keeps one entry per CDR3 protein. The sample holds about 1.7 million distinct CDR3 sequences, 28% seen once. The sample comprised blood. These TCRs come from a woman in her 30s in good health. CDR3s include the opening cysteine and the closing phenylalanine or tryptophan. The order of the fields is clone size, J gene, V gene, D gene, CDR3 protein, CDR3 DNA. The D gene is left open where the match is weak. Size is stated for part of the rows, as once, few or many counts, or as a class when the clone is expanded.

>-|TRBJ2-1|TRBV30|-
CAWRPGLLKGNEQFF
TGTGCCTGGAGGCCCGGACTACTCAAGGGAAATGAGCAGTTCTTC
>many|TRBJ2-5|TRBV29-1|TRBD1
CSVRWDRTETQYF
TGCAGCGTTCGGTGGGACAGGACAGAGACCCAGTACTTC
>few|TRBJ2-6|TRBV6-5|-
CASSYGGRGTSGANVLTF
TGTGCCAGCAGTTACGGGGGACGGGGGACCTCTGGGGCCAACGTCCTGACTTTC
>many|TRBJ2-7|TRBV12-3/TRBV12-4|TRBD1
CASFTTRTGSSYEQYF
TGTGCCAGCTTTACGACGCGGACAGGATCATCCTACGAGCAGTACTTC
>-|TRBJ1-1|TRBV29-1|-
CSWRTGDTEAFF
TGCAGCTGGCGGACTGGGGACACTGAAGCTTTCTTT
>-|TRBJ2-5|TRBV5-1|TRBD1
CASSRGGQVRQETQYF
TGCGCCAGCAGCCGAGGGGGACAGGTTCGTCAAGAGACCCAGTACTTC
>many|TRBJ2-6|TRBV6-2/TRBV6-3|-
CASSTTHRLGANVLTF
TGTGCCAGCAGTACCACCCACCGGCTCGGGGCCAACGTCCTGACTTTC
>-|TRBJ1-4|TRBV19|-
CASSRTRQPGKNEKLFF
TGTGCCAGTAGTAGAACTCGTCAGCCAGGAAAAAATGAAAAACTGTTTTTT
>many|TRBJ2-7|TRBV29-1|TRBD1
CSGGTGGSYEQYF
TGCAGCGGGGGGACAGGGGGCTCCTACGAGCAGTACTTC
>many|TRBJ2-5|TRBV20-1|-
CSAGWSDGQETQYF
TGCAGTGCTGGATGGTCGGACGGACAAGAGACCCAGTACTTC
>few|TRBJ1-2|TRBV5-1|-
CASSTGSSVPEWGYTF
TGCGCCAGCAGCACCGGGAGTTCGGTCCCGGAGTGGGGCTACACCTTC
>-|TRBJ1-3|TRBV5-1|-
CASRAQGDSGNTIYF
TGCGCCAGCAGAGCCCAGGGAGATTCTGGAAACACCATATATTTT
>-|TRBJ1-2|TRBV10-2|TRBD1
CAGSVDREYGYTF
TGCGCCGGCAGTGTCGACAGGGAGTATGGCTACACCTTC
>few|TRBJ2-3|TRBV12-5|TRBD2
CASGLLGLAADTQYF
TGTGCTAGTGGTTTGCTGGGACTAGCGGCAGATACGCAGTATTTT
>-|TRBJ1-5|TRBV9|-
CASSSDRNGQPQHF
TGTGCCAGCAGCTCAGACAGGAACGGTCAGCCCCAGCATTTT
>-|TRBJ2-4|TRBV5-5|TRBD2
CAGSLLAGGPGVKNIRYF
TGTGCCGGCAGCCTACTAGCGGGAGGTCCTGGGGTCAAAAACATTCGGTACTTC
>-|TRBJ2-7|TRBV7-2|-
CASSLEGEYEQYF
TGTGCCAGCAGCTTAGAGGGGGAGTACGAGCAGTACTTC
>few|TRBJ2-3|TRBV6-2/TRBV6-3|TRBD2
CASSYPSGSGTDTQYF
TGTGCCAGCAGTTACCCCAGCGGGAGTGGAACAGATACGCAGTATTTT
>-|TRBJ2-5|TRBV20-1|-
CSAGERTGPVETRYF
TGCAGTGCTGGGGAGCGGACGGGACCAGTGGAGACCCGGTACTTC